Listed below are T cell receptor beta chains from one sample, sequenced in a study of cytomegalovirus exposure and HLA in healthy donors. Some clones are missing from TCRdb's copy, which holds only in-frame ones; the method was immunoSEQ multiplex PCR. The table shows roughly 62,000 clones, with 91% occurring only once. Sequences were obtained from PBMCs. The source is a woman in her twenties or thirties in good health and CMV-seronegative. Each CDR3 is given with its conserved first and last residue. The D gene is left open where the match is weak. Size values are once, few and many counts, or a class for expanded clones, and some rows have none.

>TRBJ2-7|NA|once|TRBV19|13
TGTGCCAGTTCGAGCCAGGGGGGTTACGAGCAGTACTTC
CASSSQGGYEQYF
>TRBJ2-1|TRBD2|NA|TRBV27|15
TGTGCCAGCACCAGAATGGCGGGAGGCTTCAATGAGCAGTTCTTC
CASTRMAGGFNEQFF
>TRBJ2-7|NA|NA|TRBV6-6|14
TGTGCCAGCAGTTACTCCGCGGCTTGGAGCGAGCAGTACTTC
CASSYSAAWSEQYF
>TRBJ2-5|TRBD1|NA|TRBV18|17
TGTGCCAGCTCACCGGGTCGGGGGACAGGAAACCAAGAGACCCAGTACTTC
CASSPGRGTGNQETQYF
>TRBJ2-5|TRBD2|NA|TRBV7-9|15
TGTGCCAGCAGCTTAAGCAGCGGGGCAAAAGAGACCCAGTACTTC
CASSLSSGAKETQYF
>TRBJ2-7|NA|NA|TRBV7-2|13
TGTGCCAGCAGCTTAGGTGGGAGGTACGAGCAGTACTTC
CASSLGGRYEQYF
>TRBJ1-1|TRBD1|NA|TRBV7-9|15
TGTGCCAGCAGCCACCGGGACAGGGGAAGTAGTGAAGCTTTCTTT
CASSHRDRGSSEAFF
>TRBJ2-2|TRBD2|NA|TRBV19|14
TGTGCCAGTAGCTCGACTAGCGTTGCCGGGGAGCTGTTTTTT
CASSSTSVAGELFF
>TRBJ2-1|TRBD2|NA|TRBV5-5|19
TGTGCCAGCAGCTTGTTAACTGACAGCACCGGGACTACCCACAATGAGCAGTTCTTC
CASSLLTDSTGTTHNEQFF
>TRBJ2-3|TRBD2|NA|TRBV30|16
TGTGCCTGGAGTGTGGGCGGGACTAGCGGTATAGATACGCAGTATTTT
CAWSVGGTSGIDTQYF
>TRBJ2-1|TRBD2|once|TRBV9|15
TGTGCCAGCAGCGTATTAGGACTAGCGGACAATGAGCAGTTCTTC
CASSVLGLADNEQFF
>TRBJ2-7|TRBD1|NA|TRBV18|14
TGTGCCAGCTCACCGGGGACAGGGGAGGACGAGCAGTACTTC
CASSPGTGEDEQYF
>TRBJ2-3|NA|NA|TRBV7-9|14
TGTGCCAGCAGCCGGGACACCCGAGGGGATACGCAGTATTTT
CASSRDTRGDTQYF
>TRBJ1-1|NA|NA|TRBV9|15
TGTGCCAGCAGCGCCGACAGCTGGATGAACACTGAAGCTTTCTTT
CASSADSWMNTEAFF
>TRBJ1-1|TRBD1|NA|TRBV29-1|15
TGCAGCGTTCATTTTGGCAAGGGGGCGCCCACTGAAGCTTTCTTT
CSVHFGKGAPTEAFF
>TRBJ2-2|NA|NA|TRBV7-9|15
TGTGCCAGCAGCGCGCAGAGGGAAGAGGCCGGGGAGCTGTTTTTT
CASSAQREEAGELFF
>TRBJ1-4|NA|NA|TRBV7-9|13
TGTGCCAGCAGCGAACGCACGGGGGAAAAACTGTTTTTT
CASSERTGEKLFF
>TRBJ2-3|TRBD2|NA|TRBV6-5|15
TGTGCCAGCAGTTACGGCGGGAGATACACAGATACGCAGTATTTT
CASSYGGRYTDTQYF
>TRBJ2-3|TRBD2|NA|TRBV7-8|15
TGTGCCAGCAGCTTTTTAGCGGGAGTAGCAGATACGCAGTATTTT
CASSFLAGVADTQYF
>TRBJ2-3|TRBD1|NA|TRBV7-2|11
TGTGCCAGCAGCACAGGGACAGGGGGGTATTTT
CASSTGTGGYF
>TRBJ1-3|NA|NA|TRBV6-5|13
TGTGCCAGCAGTCCGGAGACGGCTAACACCATATATTTT
CASSPETANTIYF
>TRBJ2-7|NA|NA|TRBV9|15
TGTGCCAGCAGCCCACCCTTGGGCAGGGACAACGAGCAGTACTTC
CASSPPLGRDNEQYF
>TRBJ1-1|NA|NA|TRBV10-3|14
TGTGCCATCAGGAGGACAGTAGGGTTCACTGAAGCTTTCTTT
CAIRRTVGFTEAFF
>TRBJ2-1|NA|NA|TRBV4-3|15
TGCGCCAGCAGCCGCTCCGGGACTCGAGGAAATGAGCAGTTCTTC
CASSRSGTRGNEQFF
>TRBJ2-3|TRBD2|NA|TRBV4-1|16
TGCGCCAGCAGCCAGCAACTAGCGGGAGCCGCAGATACGCAGTATTTT
CASSQQLAGAADTQYF
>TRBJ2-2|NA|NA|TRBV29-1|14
TGCAGCGTTGAGGCGGGCTGGAACACCGGGGAGCTGTTTTTT
CSVEAGWNTGELFF
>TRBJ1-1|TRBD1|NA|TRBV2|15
TGTGCCAGCAAATCGCAGGGGGCGGTTGACACTGAAGCTTTCTTT
CASKSQGAVDTEAFF
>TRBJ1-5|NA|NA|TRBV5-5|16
TGTGCCAGCAGCTTGAAGTGGGCAGTGAGCAATCAGCCCCAGCATTTT
CASSLKWAVSNQPQHF
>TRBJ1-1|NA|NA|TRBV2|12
TGTGCCAGCGGGCAGGGTTTCACTGAAGCTTTCTTT
CASGQGFTEAFF
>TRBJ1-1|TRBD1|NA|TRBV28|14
TGTGCCAGCAGTTTAAACCAGGGGGCGGATGAAGCTTTCTTT
CASSLNQGADEAFF
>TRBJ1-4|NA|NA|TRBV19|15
TGTGCCAGTCAGTATTCAGTAAGGGGCGCTGAAAAACTGTTTTTT
CASQYSVRGAEKLFF
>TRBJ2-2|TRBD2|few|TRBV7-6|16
TGTGCCAGCAGGGATAGCGGGAGGGCCTACACCGGGGAGCTGTTTTTT
CASRDSGRAYTGELFF
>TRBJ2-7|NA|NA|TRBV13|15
TGTGCCAGCAGCTTAGTCGGCGGGGAAACCTACGAGCAGTACTTC
CASSLVGGETYEQYF
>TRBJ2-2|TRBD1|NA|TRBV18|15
TGTGCCAGCTCCCCAGGGGGCTCGGACACCGGGGAGCTGTTTTTT
CASSPGGSDTGELFF
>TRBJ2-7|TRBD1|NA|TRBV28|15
TGTGCCAGCAGTCCGACAGGGGGGTTCACCTACGAGCAGTACTTC
CASSPTGGFTYEQYF
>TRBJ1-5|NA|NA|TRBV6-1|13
TGTGCCAGCAGTCGACAGACAGTTCAGCCCCAGCATTTT
CASSRQTVQPQHF
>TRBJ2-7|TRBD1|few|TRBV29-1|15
TGCAGCGTTGGATTATCTGGGACAGGGCGCGACGAGCAGTACTTC
CSVGLSGTGRDEQYF
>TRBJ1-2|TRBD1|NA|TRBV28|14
TGTGCCAGCAGTTTGGGGGACAGGGTTTATGGCTACACCTTC
CASSLGDRVYGYTF
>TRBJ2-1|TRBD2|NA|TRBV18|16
TGTGCCAGCTCACCACCGGGACTAGTGGGGGGTGATGAGCAGTTCTTC
CASSPPGLVGGDEQFF